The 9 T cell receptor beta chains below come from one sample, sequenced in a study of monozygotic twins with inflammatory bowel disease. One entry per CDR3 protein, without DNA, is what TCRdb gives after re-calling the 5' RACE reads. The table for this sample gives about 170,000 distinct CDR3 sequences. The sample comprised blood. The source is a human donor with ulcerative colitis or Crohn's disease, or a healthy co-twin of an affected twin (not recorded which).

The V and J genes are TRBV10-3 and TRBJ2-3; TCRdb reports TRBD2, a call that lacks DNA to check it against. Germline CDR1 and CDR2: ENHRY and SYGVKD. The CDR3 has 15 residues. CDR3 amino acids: CAISVDKREEDTQYF.

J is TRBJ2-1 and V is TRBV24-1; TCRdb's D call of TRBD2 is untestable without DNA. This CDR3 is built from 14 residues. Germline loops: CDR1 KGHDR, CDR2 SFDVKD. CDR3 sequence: CATSTDYTHNEQFF.

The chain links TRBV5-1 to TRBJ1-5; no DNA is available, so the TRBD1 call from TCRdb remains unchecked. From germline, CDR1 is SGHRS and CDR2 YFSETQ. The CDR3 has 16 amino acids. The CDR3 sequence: CASRAGGYGSNQPQHF.

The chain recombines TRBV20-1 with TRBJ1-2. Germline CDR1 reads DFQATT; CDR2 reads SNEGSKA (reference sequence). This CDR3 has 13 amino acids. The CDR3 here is CSASSLPSSGYTF.

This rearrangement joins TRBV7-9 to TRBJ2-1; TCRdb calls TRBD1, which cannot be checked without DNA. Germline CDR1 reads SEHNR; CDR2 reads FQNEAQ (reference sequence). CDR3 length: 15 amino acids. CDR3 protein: CASSLVLGGRPGQFF.

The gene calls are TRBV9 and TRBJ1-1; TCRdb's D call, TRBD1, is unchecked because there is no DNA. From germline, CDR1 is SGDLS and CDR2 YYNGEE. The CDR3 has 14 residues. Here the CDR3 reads CASSVQGFNTEAFF.

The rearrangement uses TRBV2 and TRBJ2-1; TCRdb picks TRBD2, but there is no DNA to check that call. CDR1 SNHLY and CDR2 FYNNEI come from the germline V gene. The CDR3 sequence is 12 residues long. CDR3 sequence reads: CATRGGAGEQFF.

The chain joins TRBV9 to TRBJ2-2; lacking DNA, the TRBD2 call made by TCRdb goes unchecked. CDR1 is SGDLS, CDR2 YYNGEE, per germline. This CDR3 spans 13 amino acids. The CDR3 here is CASSVGTTWELFF. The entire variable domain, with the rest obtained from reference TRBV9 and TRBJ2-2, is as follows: DSGVTQTPKHLITATGQRVTLRCSPRSGDLSVYWYQQSLDQGLQFLIQYYNGEERAKGNILERFSAQQFPDLHSELNLSSLELGDSALYFCASSVGTTWELFFGEGSRLTVL.

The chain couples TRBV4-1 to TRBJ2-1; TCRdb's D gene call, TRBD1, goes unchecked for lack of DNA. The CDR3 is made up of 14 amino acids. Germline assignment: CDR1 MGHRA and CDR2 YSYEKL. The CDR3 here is CASSQYRGYNEQFF.